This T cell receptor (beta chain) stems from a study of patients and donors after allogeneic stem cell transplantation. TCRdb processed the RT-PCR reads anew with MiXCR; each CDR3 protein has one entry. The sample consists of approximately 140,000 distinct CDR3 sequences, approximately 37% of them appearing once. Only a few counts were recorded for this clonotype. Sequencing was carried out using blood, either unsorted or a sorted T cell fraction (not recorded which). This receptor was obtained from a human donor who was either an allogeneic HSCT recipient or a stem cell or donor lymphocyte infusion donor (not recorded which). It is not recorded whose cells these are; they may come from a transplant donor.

This chain's CDR3 is CAISESQTTVRQPQHF. The CDR3, as DNA: TGTGCCATCAGTGAGTCCCAGACGACGGTGAGGCAGCCCCAGCATTTT. The chain has TRBV10-3 and TRBJ1-5; D is undetermined. V lost 0 bases and J lost 7, with 16 bases in between. There are 16 residues in the CDR3. The germline gives CDR1 ENHRY, CDR2 SYGVKD.